This T cell receptor (beta chain) originates from a study of T-cell memory formation after mild COVID-19 (dated by TCRdb to the early 2020s). In terms of the full investigation: Most TCR sequence clusters were specific to one of the two donors. Longitudinal TCRalpha and TCRbeta repertoire sequencing tracked T-cell clones expanding and contracting after mild COVID-19 in a couple of donors. The cohort comprised two young, previously healthy adult volunteers, one female and one male.

On the study overall, not on this receptor specifically: Contracting CD4+ clones turned up mainly in the CM and EM memory subsets, whereas EMRA was where CD8+ clones were enriched. Clones that contracted from day 15 to 85 showed balanced CD4/CD8 phenotypes, whereas a second wave of clones that expanded from day 15 to 37 leaned towards CD4+. SARS-CoV-2 specificity of the second-wave clones peaking on day 37 was not confirmed. Some responding clones were found in pre-infection memory, which suggests that pre-existing cross-reactive memory T cells took part in the SARS-CoV-2 response. The study covered only a couple of mild cases, and larger cohorts including severe cases with pre-infection samples were considered necessary.

As regards this clonotype: This clone's antigen is unknown. Base qualities are not provided; no much larger clone lies one nucleotide away.

TCRdb names Illumina NovaSeq 6000 as the instrument used. TCRalpha and TCRbeta cDNA libraries were constructed by 5'RACE with constant-segment primers, with sample barcodes and unique molecular identifiers being introduced. RNA was extracted from every sample with Trizol reagent. Libraries were amplified in two PCR steps, with a second sample barcode and Illumina TruSeq adapters added in the second step. Sequencing of the libraries was done on an Illumina NovaSeq, producing 2 x 150 bp paired-end reads. The authors' pipeline ran thus. With migec v1.2.7, reads were demultiplexed and then collapsed into UMI-guided consensus sequences. With mixcr v2.1.11, UMI consensuses were aligned to TRA and TRB V and J templates and assembled into clonotypes. Expanded or contracted clonotypes were those called significant by both edgeR and NoisET, with noise models trained on biological replicates. For edgeR calls, the cutoffs were a false discovery rate-adjusted p below 0.01 and a log2 fold-change threshold of 1. As an exploratory analysis of dynamics, max-normalized trajectories of the 1000 most abundant clonotypes were examined with PCA combined with hierarchical clustering. Separately sequenced CD4+ and CD8+ repertoires were used to assign a CD4 or CD8 phenotype to each responding clone. Using fastp trimming at Q25 and MiXCR clonotype assembly, TCRdb reanalyzed the public sequencing data and kept in-frame beta chains. Each record represents a unique CDR3 protein, reported with the most common genes and DNA among its rows. The V and J calls come from TCRdb's annotation, not from the publication. The sample table lists 120,000 to 150,000 distinct CDR3 sequences, about 19% of them with a count of one. The ten largest clonotypes hold approximately 2.4% of the sample.

Ficoll-Paque density gradient centrifugation was the method used to isolate PBMCs. V is shortened by 5 bases, J by 0 bases, and the region joining them spans 10 bases. The germline V gene encodes CDR1 SQVTM and CDR2 ANQGSEA. The CDR3 contains 13 residues, cysteine and phenylalanine counted. The only DNA kept is the CDR3, 39 bases in frame from the first base. The sequenced material came from PBMCs or a T cell subset sorted from them (not recorded which). This TCR was recovered from an adult woman who had mild COVID-19 (a few samples of this study predate the infection). The sample titles of this study are shuffled in the database, so cell type and time point are left out; the donor was told from shared clones. The V and J segments used are TRBV29-1 and TRBJ1-1, with no confident D gene call. The DNA reads as follows: TGCAGCGTTCTTGGACGGATGAACACTGAAGCTTTCTTT. This is translated as CSVLGRMNTEAFF.